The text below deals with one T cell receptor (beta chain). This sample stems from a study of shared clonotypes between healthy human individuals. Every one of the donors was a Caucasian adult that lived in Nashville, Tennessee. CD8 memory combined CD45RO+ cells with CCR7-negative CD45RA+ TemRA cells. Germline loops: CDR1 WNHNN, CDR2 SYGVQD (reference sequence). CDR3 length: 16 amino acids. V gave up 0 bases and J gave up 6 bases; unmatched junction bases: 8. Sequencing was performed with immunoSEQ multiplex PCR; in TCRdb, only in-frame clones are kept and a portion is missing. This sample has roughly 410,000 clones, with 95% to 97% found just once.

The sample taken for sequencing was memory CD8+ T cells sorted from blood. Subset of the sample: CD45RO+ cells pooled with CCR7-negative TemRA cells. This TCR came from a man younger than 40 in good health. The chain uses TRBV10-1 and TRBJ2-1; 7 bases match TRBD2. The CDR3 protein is CASSESRTRVVNEQFF. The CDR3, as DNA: TGCGCCAGCAGTGAGTCAAGGACTAGGGTTGTCAATGAGCAGTTCTTC.